Listed below are T cell receptor beta chains from one sample, sequenced in a study of shared clonotypes between healthy human individuals. Measured with immunoSEQ multiplex PCR; TCRdb has only the in-frame clones, and not every one. The table has 2 million or so clones, approximately 94% seen once. Sequenced sample: naive CD8+ T cells sorted from blood. These receptors were collected from a young man in good health. CDR3s leave out the opening cysteine and the closing phenylalanine or tryptophan.

J | length | V | CDR3
TRBJ2-7 | 14 | TRBV6-5 | ASSYPGTGNPYEQY
TRBJ2-1 | 12 | TRBV27 | ASSPRDSVFEQF
TRBJ2-5 | 14 | TRBV6-7 | ASSPAEEAAFFTQY
TRBJ1-1 | 14 | TRBV4-1 | ASSQGWTGRNTEAF
TRBJ2-7 | 13 | TRBV10-3 | AISESDRGPYEQY
TRBJ1-1 | 11 | TRBV28 | ASSSPGVTEAF
TRBJ1-1 | 11 | TRBV5-6 | ASIHRGNTEAF
TRBJ2-3 | 9 | TRBV2 | ASMFLGAYY
TRBJ2-2 | 12 | TRBV5-1 | ASSLNLPTGELF
TRBJ2-5 | 9 | TRBV7-9 | ASTLGEEHY
TRBJ2-1 | 13 | TRBV7-9 | ASRTTSGADNEQF
TRBJ2-7 | 12 | TRBV7-2 | ASTESILGYEQY
TRBJ1-6 | 14 | TRBV27 | ASRQGASSYNSPLH
TRBJ1-5 | 13 | TRBV27 | ASSTDSYSNQPQH
TRBJ1-4 | 12 | TRBV28 | ASRGRAPWEKLF
TRBJ2-3 | 15 | TRBV5-6 | ASSSHGAGGLTDTQY
TRBJ1-1 | 14 | TRBV5-1 | ASSLGADLPNTEAF
TRBJ1-2 | 12 | TRBV5-6 | ASSFGTGVRGYT
TRBJ2-7 | 10 | TRBV23-1 | ASSQFSYEQY
TRBJ2-4 | 15 | TRBV4-3 | ASSQDRDSEAKNIQY
TRBJ2-2 | 15 | TRBV5-6 | ASSPGLAGVAAGELF
TRBJ2-7 | 18 | TRBV14 | ASSQDPTREGQTPGYEQY
TRBJ2-7 | 13 | TRBV5-1 | ASSLVNREAYEQY
TRBJ1-2 | 14 | TRBV4-2 | ASSQDMMGSNGGYT
TRBJ2-2 | 11 | TRBV7-9 | ASSSNPGSVLF
TRBJ2-7 | 11 | TRBV4-3 | ASSGRRGYEQY
TRBJ2-1 | 11 | TRBV4-3 | ASSQDGWVEQF